These 7 T cell receptor beta chains came from one sample sequenced in a study of T cells expressing NK-cell markers. Reprocessing the 5' RACE reads, TCRdb reports a single entry for every CDR3 protein and omits DNA. The data show about 370,000 distinct CDR3 sequences, and the top ten clones hold around 11%. The sequencing input was blood T cells: a sorted CD56 or NKG2C T cell subset, CD4+ or CD8+ T cells, or bulk PBMC T cells (not recorded which). The source is a woman aged 45-60 years in good health.

The V and J genes are TRBV18 and TRBJ2-3. CDR1 and CDR2 (germline): KGHSH, LQKENI. The length of the CDR3 is 14 residues. The CDR3: CASSPAIGGDTQYF.

The chain combines TRBV2 with TRBJ1-5; without DNA, the TCRdb call of TRBD1 cannot be checked. Germline V gene data show CDR1 as SNHLY and CDR2 as FYNNEI. This CDR3 spans 14 amino acids. CDR3 residues: CASSAGGYNQPQHF.

The chain employs TRBV7-2 and TRBJ2-1; there is no DNA to check the TCRdb D call of TRBD2. The CDR3 runs 12 residues. The germline gives CDR1 SGHTA, CDR2 FQGNSA. The CDR3 here is CASSFLARWQFF.

The chain uses TRBV4-1 and TRBJ2-2; TCRdb's D call, TRBD1, is unchecked because there is no DNA. The CDR3 sequence is 15 residues long. Germline V gene lookup returns CDR1 MGHRA and CDR2 YSYEKL. CDR3 residues: CASSQVGGTTGELFF.

The V and J genes are TRBV4-1 and TRBJ2-5; lacking DNA, the TRBD2 call made by TCRdb goes unchecked. Germline CDR1 and CDR2: MGHRA and YSYEKL. The CDR3 has 17 residues. The CDR3 sequence is CASSQDRGVAVKETQYF.

The chain is built from TRBV12-3 or TRBV12-4 and TRBJ1-1; TCRdb lists TRBD1, though no DNA is available to test this call. This CDR3 has 13 residues. CDR3 protein: CASSFGGSTEAFF.

The rearrangement links TRBV11-2 to TRBJ2-3; there is no DNA to check the TCRdb D call of TRBD1. CDR3 length: 13 residues. Germline assignment: CDR1 SGHAT and CDR2 FQNNGV. CDR3 amino acids: CASLGGRGDTQYF.